The T cell receptor beta chain under discussion was sequenced for a study of technical replicates of blood from four donors. Assay used: immunoSEQ multiplex PCR; TCRdb lists only in-frame clones, some missing. This repertoire shows 80,000 to 100,000 clones, 96% found once; its top ten account for approximately 0.37%. CDR3 length: 14 residues. Trimming at V came to 5 bases and at J to 7 bases, leaving 4 bases not matched to a gene. The germline V gene has CDR1 MNHEY and CDR2 SVGAGI. This sequence originates from a human donor in good health. The specimen sequenced was T cells isolated from PBMCs. The chain carries TRBV6-5 and TRBJ2-1; TRBD2 matches at 11 bases. Here the CDR3 DNA reads TGTGCCAGCAGTGAGACTAGCGGGATAAATGAGCAGTTCTTC. As protein: CASSETSGINEQFF.